The rows below give T cell receptor beta chains drawn from one sample of a study of blood T cell repertoires in COVID-19. Clones were read by immunoSEQ multiplex PCR, and TCRdb kept only the in-frame ones, dropping some. The table has 250,000 to 300,000 clones, roughly 90% seen once; the top ten hold over 2%. Sequencing was carried out using peripheral blood. Receptors were obtained from a woman aged 50 to 60 who had recovered from COVID-19. The CDR3 runs from the conserved cysteine through the conserved F or W. The D gene is left open where the match is weak. Clone size is stated in some rows and not others, as once, few, many or a class when expanded.

size	V	J	D	CDR3	DNA
.	TRBV11-2	TRBJ1-6	TRBD1	CASSRTGGNSYNSPLHF	TGTGCCAGCAGCCGGACAGGGGGCAATTCCTATAATTCACCCCTCCACTTT
once	TRBV5-1	TRBJ1-1	TRBD1	CASSLQGADTEAFF	TGCGCCAGCAGCTTACAGGGGGCCGACACTGAAGCTTTCTTT
.	TRBV30	TRBJ2-7	TRBD1	CAWSRFRGDRVPPEQYF	TGTGCCTGGAGTAGGTTTAGAGGGGACAGGGTCCCCCCCGAGCAGTACTTC
.	TRBV27	TRBJ1-5	.	CASSPGVYGNQPQHF	TGTGCCAGCAGTCCGGGGGTATACGGCAATCAGCCCCAGCATTTT
.	TRBV6-5	TRBJ2-7	TRBD1	CASRGTGGTYEQYF	TGTGCCAGCAGGGGGACAGGAGGGACCTACGAGCAGTACTTC
once	TRBV30	TRBJ1-2	.	CACRSGDGYTF	TGTGCATGTAGATCCGGGGATGGCTACACCTTC
.	TRBV18	TRBJ2-7	.	CASSPPSSAYPYEQYF	TGTGCCAGCTCACCACCCTCTAGCGCTTACCCCTACGAGCAGTACTTC
.	TRBV6-6	TRBJ2-7	.	CASSLRGRTYEQYF	TGTGCCAGCAGTTTGCGCGGGCGGACCTACGAGCAGTACTTC
.	TRBV7-3	TRBJ2-3	.	CASSLTGPGTDTQYF	TGTGCCAGCAGCTTAACGGGCCCTGGCACAGATACGCAGTATTTT
.	TRBV11-2	TRBJ1-1	.	CASRARVNTEAFF	TGTGCCAGCAGGGCGAGGGTTAACACTGAAGCTTTCTTT
.	TRBV7-9	TRBJ2-5	.	CASSPPAGETQYF	TGTGCCAGCAGCCCCCCCGCAGGGGAGACCCAGTACTTC
.	TRBV28	TRBJ2-3	.	CASSFLLSGSQMKYTQYF	TGTGCCAGCAGTTTTCTATTGTCCGGGTCCCAGATGAAGTATACGCAGTATTTT
once	TRBV5-1	TRBJ2-2	TRBD1	CASSLPPQGATGELFF	TGCGCCAGCAGCTTGCCCCCACAGGGGGCGACCGGGGAGCTGTTTTTT
.	TRBV7-2	TRBJ2-7	.	CASSSATSYEQYF	TGTGCCAGCAGCTCTGCGACTTCCTACGAGCAGTACTTC
.	TRBV5-4	TRBJ2-3	TRBD2	CASSLGGRVGDTQYF	TGTGCCAGCAGCTTGGGCGGGAGGGTCGGAGATACGCAGTATTTT
.	TRBV27	TRBJ1-2	TRBD1	CASSRQGGHHGYTF	TGTGCCAGCAGCCGACAGGGAGGTCATCATGGCTACACCTTC
few	TRBV11-3	TRBJ2-1	TRBD2	CASSSRTSGYNEQFF	TGTGCCAGCAGCTCCCGGACTAGCGGATACAATGAGCAGTTCTTC
.	TRBV3-1/TRBV3-2	TRBJ1-2	TRBD1	CASSQDVRGYGYTF	TGTGCCAGCAGCCAAGACGTCAGGGGGTATGGCTACACCTTC
.	TRBV20-1	TRBJ1-3	.	CSASGGSISGNTIYF	TGCAGTGCTAGTGGCGGGAGTATATCTGGAAACACCATATATTTT
once	TRBV5-6	TRBJ1-6	.	CASSKGFRGSPLHF	TGTGCCAGCAGTAAGGGATTTAGGGGTTCACCCCTCCACTTT
.	TRBV6-5	TRBJ1-2	TRBD1	CASSRTGFPNYGYTF	TGTGCCAGCAGTAGGACAGGATTCCCTAACTATGGCTACACCTTC
.	TRBV18	TRBJ2-1	.	CASSPPAENSYNEQFF	TGTGCCAGCTCACCACCAGCGGAAAACTCCTACAATGAGCAGTTCTTC
.	TRBV6-2/TRBV6-3	TRBJ2-1	.	CASSYSILSRRNEQFF	TGTGCCAGCAGTTACTCGATATTGAGTCGGCGGAATGAGCAGTTCTTC
.	TRBV9	TRBJ1-2	.	CASSVSNAGGYTF	TGTGCCAGCAGCGTATCCAACGCGGGCGGCTACACCTTC
.	TRBV30	TRBJ1-1	.	CAWRVGGEAFF	TGTGCCTGGAGGGTAGGGGGTGAAGCTTTCTTT
.	TRBV10-3	TRBJ2-7	.	CAGNGGAGSYEQYF	TGTGCCGGAAACGGTGGGGCAGGATCTTACGAGCAGTACTTC
.	TRBV5-1	TRBJ2-2	.	CASSSIQGYPGELFF	TGCGCCAGCAGCTCGATCCAGGGGTATCCCGGGGAGCTGTTTTTT
.	TRBV18	TRBJ1-3	TRBD1	CASSPLGQNSGNTIYF	TGTGCCAGCTCACCCTTGGGACAGAACTCTGGAAACACCATATATTTT
.	TRBV5-6	TRBJ2-2	TRBD2	CASSLTSGGNTGELFF	TGTGCCAGCAGCTTGACTAGCGGGGGGAACACCGGGGAGCTGTTTTTT